This T cell receptor (beta chain) was obtained from a study of cytomegalovirus exposure and HLA in healthy donors. Study outcomes and limitations: As a later analysis showed, several of the most significant clusters appeared to be linked to common viral pathogens.

PCR was performed using 60 Vbeta and 13 Jbeta primers. Measured with immunoSEQ multiplex PCR; TCRdb has only the in-frame clones, and not every one. The sample has 150,000 to 200,000 clones, 80% seen once. About this clone itself: The target antigen is unknown.

V was clipped by 2 bases and J by 0 bases; unmatched bases: 6. The CDR3 spans 16 residues. Looked up from germline, CDR1 is SGDLS and CDR2 is YYNGEE. Material for sequencing was PBMCs. This clonotype was obtained from a boy aged 5-17 years in good health and CMV-seronegative. The chain is built from TRBV9 and TRBJ2-3, with 7 bases fitting TRBD2. The CDR3 loop is CASSVGTTTSTDTQYF. CDR3 nucleotide sequence: TGTGCCAGCAGCGTGGGGACTACCACTAGCACAGATACGCAGTATTTT.